Following are 20 T cell receptor beta chains from one sample sequenced in a study of T-cell memory formation after mild COVID-19 (dated by TCRdb to about 2021). Receptors were amplified or captured by 5' RACE. For sequencing, an Illumina NovaSeq 6000 was employed. The raw public reads went through TCRdb reprocessing: fastp at Q25, MiXCR clone calling, in-frame beta chains kept. Rows with one shared CDR3 protein collapse into an entry with the most common genes and DNA. A total of about 430,000 distinct CDR3 sequences appear in this sample, roughly 17% of them only once. The ten largest clones take up 20% to 25% of the sample. The sequencing sample was made of PBMCs or a T cell subset sorted from them (not recorded which). All receptors come from a man younger than 35 who had mild COVID-19 (a few samples of this study predate the infection). The sample titles of this study are shuffled in the database, so cell type and time point are left out; the donor was told from shared clones.

This chain connects TRBV19 to TRBJ1-5; no reliable D call. The V and J ends lost 3 bases and 5 bases respectively, with 11 bases between them. The CDR3 extends over 14 amino acids. The V gene's germline CDR1 is LNHDA and CDR2 SQIVND (reference sequence). CDR3 sequence (DNA): TGTGCCAGTAGTATTTCGACCGAGTATCAGCCCCAGCATTTT. This gives the protein CASSISTEYQPQHF.

Only a few counts were recorded for this clonotype. The rearrangement links TRBV7-2 to TRBJ2-1, with 8 bases lining up with TRBD2. Germline assignment: CDR1 SGHTA and CDR2 FQGNSA. The CDR3 consists of 15 residues. V shed 6 bases, J shed 7 bases, and the junction held 11 bases outside the gene matches. The CDR3 sequence is CASSIYSGVGNEQFF. In nucleotides, the CDR3 is TGTGCCAGCAGTATTTATAGCGGGGTCGGGAATGAGCAGTTCTTC.

CDR3 in DNA: TGCGCCAGCAGCTTGGCTCAAGGGCCCAATGAGCAGTTCTTC. It encodes CASSLAQGPNEQFF. The J gene is TRBJ2-1, the V gene TRBV5-1; D gene ambiguous. Germline V gene lookup returns CDR1 SGHRS and CDR2 YFSETQ. The CDR3 consists of 14 residues. V was shortened by 0 bases and J by 6 bases, with 10 bases between the two germline ends.

This clonotype was observed a handful of times. The chain recombines TRBV18 with TRBJ2-7; 9 bases fit TRBD1. CDR3 length: 13 residues. The trim removed 7 bases at V and 6 bases at J, leaving 7 bases unmatched. Germline V lookup: CDR1 KGHSH, CDR2 LQKENI. CDR3 region: CASLGTGSGEQYF. CDR3 nucleotide sequence: TGTGCCAGCTTAGGGACAGGGAGTGGCGAGCAGTACTTC.

This clonotype was observed a few times. The rearrangement uses TRBV4-2 and TRBJ2-3; 12 bases are shared with TRBD2. With 1 base clipped from V and 6 bases from J, the junction kept 8 bases outside the gene matches. Germline V lookup: CDR1 LGHNA, CDR2 YNFKEQ. There are 17 residues in the CDR3. The CDR3 reads CASSQAKTSGGSDTQYF. The CDR3 nucleotides read TGTGCCAGCAGCCAAGCGAAGACTAGCGGGGGCTCGGATACGCAGTATTTT.

J is TRBJ2-3 and V is TRBV5-1, with 13 bases fitting TRBD2. Trimming removed 4 bases from V and 1 base from J; junction bases left unmatched: 9. The CDR3 is made up of 18 amino acids. Germline CDR1 SGHRS, CDR2 YFSETQ. The CDR3 spells CASSPRPGTSGGTDTQYF. In DNA, the CDR3 is TGCGCCAGCAGCCCTCGACCCGGGACTAGCGGGGGCACAGATACGCAGTATTTT.

A few counts support this clonotype. This chain links TRBV9 with TRBJ1-4; 7 nucleotides agree with TRBD1. The germline CDR1 and CDR2 sequences are SGDLS and YYNGEE. J lost 5 bases, V lost 2 bases, and 6 bases had no gene match. This CDR3 region has 15 residues. In nucleotides, the CDR3 is TGTGCCAGCAGCGTGTCTGGACAGGTGAATGAAAAACTGTTTTTT. Translated, it gives CASSVSGQVNEKLFF.

The chain carries TRBV6-2 or TRBV6-3 and TRBJ2-5; 7 nucleotides match TRBD2. Germline V gene sequence: CDR1 MNHEY, CDR2 SVGEGT. Unmatched junction bases numbered 5, after V lost 9 bases and J lost 4 bases. The CDR3 is 12 residues long. In DNA, the CDR3 is TGTGCCAGTTTAGCGGGTGGAGAGACCCAGTACTTC. This gives the protein CASLAGGETQYF.

This clonotype was detected a few times. The V call is TRBV4-3, the J call TRBJ2-1; 8 nucleotides align to TRBD2. The CDR3 covers 14 residues. The trim removed 0 bases at V and 8 bases at J, leaving 3 bases unmatched. Germline assignment: CDR1 LGHNA and CDR2 YSLEER. The CDR3 sequence is CASSQEAGDYEQFF. The DNA for the CDR3 is TGCGCCAGCAGCCAAGAAGCGGGAGACTATGAGCAGTTCTTC.

The chain links TRBV4-3 to TRBJ2-7; no clear D gene. CDR1 LGHNA and CDR2 YSLEER come from the germline V gene. V shed 1 base and J shed 2 bases, with 9 bases lying between them. CDR3 size: 14 residues. CDR3 region: CASSQGYGAYEQYF. The CDR3 region has the DNA TGCGCCAGCAGCCAAGGCTACGGTGCCTACGAGCAGTACTTC.

In its sample, this clonotype was seen a few times. The J gene is TRBJ2-7, the V gene TRBV7-2; tentative D call: TRBD2 (6 bases). Looked up from germline, CDR1 is SGHTA and CDR2 is FQGNSA. Trimming shortened V by 4 bases and J by 4 bases, and 11 bases separated the two germline ends. CDR3 length: 13 amino acids. CDR3 protein: CASSSAGGYEQYV. The CDR3 coding sequence is TGTGCCAGCAGCTCCGCCGGGGGTTACGAGCAGTACGTC.

This clonotype was counted between two and nine times. This chain connects TRBV4-1 to TRBJ2-3, with TRBD1 matching 10 bases. The V gene's germline CDR1 is MGHRA and CDR2 YSYEKL. J lost 5 bases, V lost 0 bases, and 5 bases had no gene match. The CDR3 loop spans 16 amino acids. CDR3 residues: CASSQDDRGLGDTQYF. The CDR3 DNA sequence: TGCGCCAGCAGCCAAGATGACAGGGGGCTTGGAGATACGCAGTATTTT.

This clonotype has at least ten counts. The chain employs TRBV18 and TRBJ2-7, with TRBD1 identical over 8 bases. The CDR3 runs 13 residues. J was trimmed by 2 bases and V by 5 bases; bases with no gene match: 2. In germline, CDR1 is KGHSH, CDR2 LQKENI. CDR3 loop: CASSSDRAYEQYF. Written as DNA, the CDR3 is TGTGCCAGCTCATCGGACAGGGCCTACGAGCAGTACTTC.

The chain combines TRBV5-1 with TRBJ2-1, with TRBD2 as a possible D gene (6 bases). The CDR3 sequence is 15 residues long. Between the trimmed V and J ends, which lost 0 bases and 9 bases, there was a span of 16 bases. CDR1 and CDR2 (germline): SGHRS, YFSETQ. Here the CDR3 reads CASSLEYVGGSEQFF. CDR3 sequence (DNA): TGCGCCAGCAGCTTGGAGTATGTTGGGGGGTCTGAGCAGTTCTTC.

The chain links TRBV20-1 to TRBJ2-5; 12 nucleotides line up with TRBD2. This CDR3 spans 14 amino acids. Germline V gives CDR1 DFQATT, CDR2 SNEGSKA (reference sequence). Trimming took 4 bases from V and 4 from J; bases not matched to a gene: 4. This CDR3 reads CSATTSGGRETQYF. CDR3 DNA sequence: TGCAGTGCTACTACTAGCGGGGGGAGAGAGACCCAGTACTTC.

The V and J genes are TRBV3-1 and TRBJ2-2, with TRBD1 as a possible D gene (5 bases). Trimming removed 4 bases from V and 5 bases from J, with 23 bases in between. This CDR3 region has 18 residues. Germline lookup yields CDR1 LGHDT and CDR2 YNNKEL (reference sequence). DNA of the CDR3: TGTGCCAGCAGCCTCGGAAGAACTCCGCTTAGGGGTACCGGGGAGCTGTTTTTT. Translated, it gives CASSLGRTPLRGTGELFF. The full variable domain, its missing parts supplied by reference TRBV3-1 and TRBJ2-2, is DTAVSQTPKYLVTQMGNDKSIKCEQNLGHDTMYWYKQDSKKFLKIMFSYNNKELIINETVPNRFSPKSPDKAHLNLHINSLELGDSAVYFCASSLGRTPLRGTGELFFGEGSRLTVL.

The rearrangement joins TRBV7-3 to TRBJ1-1; D gene uncertain. From germline, CDR1 is SGHTA and CDR2 FQGTGA. V was shortened by 1 base and J by 3 bases, with 9 bases between the two germline ends. The CDR3 has 14 residues. CDR3 sequence (DNA): TGTGCCAGCAGCTTAATTGGGGAGCACACTGAAGCTTTCTTT. It specifies CASSLIGEHTEAFF.

In this sample, this clonotype turned up a few times. The chain is built from TRBV7-3 and TRBJ2-2, with a possible D match to TRBD1 (6 bases). V dropped 10 bases and J dropped 2 bases, with 11 bases sitting between them. The CDR3 has 13 residues. Germline values: CDR1 SGHTA, CDR2 FQGTGA. The CDR3 protein is CATTQGNTGELFF. The CDR3 DNA follows: TGTGCCACTACACAGGGTAACACCGGGGAGCTGTTTTTT.

This clonotype has a handful of counts. The DNA for the CDR3 is TGCGCCAGCAGCCCGGGACAGGGCCCCGGCGAGCAGTACTTC. Protein sequence: CASSPGQGPGEQYF. The V and J genes are TRBV4-3 and TRBJ2-7; 9 bases match TRBD1. The CDR3 extends over 14 amino acids. Germline-derived CDR1 and CDR2 are LGHNA and YSLEER. V lost 4 bases to trimming and J lost 6 bases; unmatched junction nucleotides: 7.

This rearrangement joins TRBV21-1 to TRBJ1-2; the table assigns TRBD1, which was not confirmed against the DNA. TRBV21-1 is a known pseudogene. The CDR3 totals 9 residues. In DNA form, the CDR3 reads TGTGCCACCCTGAGGGGCTACACCTTC. Protein sequence: CATLRGYTF.